The entry that follows covers one T cell receptor beta chain sequence. The T cells that were sequenced for TCR beta were CD8+ and CD4+ cells from blood. These data come from a study of CD8 T cells in Susac syndrome. Germline V gene sequence: CDR1 DFQATT, CDR2 SNEGSKA (reference sequence). The CDR3 spans 12 residues. When the RNA was reverse transcribed, random hexamers were used with an input of roughly 0.45 to 1 ug. Amplification of TCR beta CDR3 by immunoSEQ multiplex PCR spanned 54 Vbeta and 13 Jbeta. One entry per CDR3 protein, called by TCRdb with MiXCR from the immunoSEQ multiplex PCR reads. The sample lists around 150,000 distinct CDR3 sequences; 85% to 95% were seen once.

The TCR originated in a human donor with Susac syndrome. The chain uses TRBV20-1 and TRBJ1-1, with D perhaps TRBD1 (6 bases). The sequenced material came from CD8+ T cells from PBMCs. CDR3: CGGWGHDTEAFF. CDR3 coding DNA: TGCGGCGGTTGGGGACACGACACTGAAGCTTTCTTT.